A selection of T cell receptor beta chains follows, all from one sample in a study of cytomegalovirus exposure and HLA in healthy donors. TCRdb's table, derived via immunoSEQ multiplex PCR, lists solely in-frame clones and lacks some. This repertoire shows roughly 150,000 clones, 73% found once; its top ten account for 1.5% to 2%. The sample taken for sequencing was PBMCs. The source is a woman under 30 in good health and CMV-seronegative. Both conserved end residues are part of each CDR3. D genes are given only for firm matches. Clone size is not always given. Where it is, it says once, few, many or a class for expanded clones.

D gene	clone size	J gene	V gene	CDR3 protein	CDR3 DNA
.	.	TRBJ1-3	TRBV27	CASSSGVGASGNTIYF	TGTGCCAGCAGTTCAGGGGTGGGGGCTTCTGGAAACACCATATATTTT
.	.	TRBJ1-1	TRBV7-6	CASIKREVAGNIVPTEAFF	TGTGCCAGCATCAAGAGGGAGGTGGCGGGAAATATAGTCCCGACTGAAGCTTTCTTT
.	.	TRBJ2-1	TRBV19	CASSLTGIYNEQFF	TGTGCCAGTAGCCTGACAGGAATATACAATGAGCAGTTCTTC
.	.	TRBJ2-3	TRBV7-2	CASSLAGGTDTQYF	TGTGCCAGCAGCTTAGCGGGGGGTACAGATACGCAGTATTTT
TRBD1	.	TRBJ2-6	TRBV12-5	CASGLETGTGRFGANVLTF	TGTGCTAGTGGTTTGGAGACCGGGACAGGGAGGTTTGGGGCCAACGTCCTGACTTTC
TRBD1	.	TRBJ1-4	TRBV7-9	CASSETGLNEKLFF	TGTGCCAGCAGCGAGACAGGGCTTAATGAAAAACTGTTTTTT
TRBD1	.	TRBJ2-5	TRBV4-1	CASSPRPTRDSQETQYF	TGCGCCAGCAGCCCGCGGCCGACCCGGGACAGTCAAGAGACCCAGTACTTC
.	.	TRBJ1-3	TRBV21-1	CASSKTCRTGKKNTIYF	TGTGCCAGCAGCAAAACGTGTAGGACAGGGAAAAAAAACACCATATATTTT
.	.	TRBJ1-6	TRBV18	CASSPPSRGNSPLHF	TGTGCCAGCTCACCACCGAGTAGGGGTAATTCACCCCTCCACTTT
.	.	TRBJ2-7	TRBV25-1	CASSGDLSYEQYF	TGTGCCAGCAGTGGAGACTTATCCTACGAGCAGTACTTC
.	.	TRBJ2-1	TRBV5-6	CASSKKGLGSYNEQFF	TGTGCCAGCAGCAAAAAGGGGTTAGGCTCCTACAATGAGCAGTTCTTC
.	.	TRBJ1-2	TRBV7-8	CASSLAYGADYGYTF	TGTGCCAGCAGCTTAGCCTATGGGGCGGACTATGGCTACACCTTC
TRBD1	.	TRBJ2-2	TRBV4-3	CASSPRTGWPTGELFF	TGCGCCAGCAGCCCGAGGACAGGGTGGCCCACCGGGGAGCTGTTTTTT
.	.	TRBJ1-3	TRBV19	CASSNGQTSGNTIYF	TGTGCCAGTAGTAACGGACAGACCTCTGGAAACACCATATATTTT
.	once	TRBJ2-2	TRBV2	CASSAGWNTGELFF	TGTGCCAGCAGTGCGGGATGGAACACCGGGGAGCTGTTTTTT
.	.	TRBJ2-1	TRBV10-3	CAISGPLGESYNEQFF	TGTGCCATCAGTGGTCCCTTAGGGGAATCCTACAATGAGCAGTTCTTC
TRBD1	.	TRBJ2-3	TRBV30	CAWSIYRGSSTDTQYF	TGTGCCTGGAGTATATACAGGGGATCTAGCACAGATACGCAGTATTTT
.	.	TRBJ1-6	TRBV6-5	CASSYSRGTLGPLHF	TGTGCCAGCAGTTACTCGAGAGGGACTTTAGGGCCCCTCCACTTT
TRBD2	.	TRBJ2-3	TRBV11-3	CASSQREGGTDTQYF	TGTGCCAGCAGCCAGCGGGAGGGGGGCACAGATACGCAGTATTTT
.	.	TRBJ1-4	TRBV7-9	CASSFRAGGDEKLFF	TGTGCCAGCAGCTTCAGAGCGGGGGGGGATGAAAAACTGTTTTTT
.	.	TRBJ1-1	TRBV9	CASSGPRGGNTEAFF	TGTGCCAGCAGCGGCCCCCGGGGTGGAAACACTGAAGCTTTCTTT
.	.	TRBJ2-3	TRBV28	CASSSDFYTQYF	TGTGCCAGCAGTTCCGACTTCTATACGCAGTATTTT
.	.	TRBJ2-3	TRBV5-6	CASSPTGGLTDTQYF	TGTGCCAGCAGCCCAACGGGGGGCCTCACAGATACGCAGTATTTT
TRBD2	.	TRBJ2-1	TRBV5-4	CASSPLLAGSYNEQFF	TGTGCCAGCAGCCCACTACTAGCGGGCTCCTACAATGAGCAGTTCTTC
TRBD2	.	TRBJ2-2	TRBV11-2	CASSLDRLAGVTGELFF	TGTGCCAGCAGCTTAGATCGGCTAGCGGGAGTCACCGGGGAGCTGTTTTTT
TRBD2	few	TRBJ2-2	TRBV7-9	CASSSRTSGRGTGELFF	TGTGCCAGCAGCTCCCGGACTAGCGGGAGAGGGACCGGGGAGCTGTTTTTT
.	.	TRBJ1-1	TRBV25-1	CASSPSGNAEAFF	TGTGCCAGCAGTCCATCGGGGAACGCTGAAGCTTTCTTT
.	.	TRBJ1-6	TRBV2	CASSDTILNQRFPNSPLHF	TGTGCCAGCAGTGACACCATTCTAAACCAGCGGTTCCCGAATTCACCCCTCCACTTT
.	once	TRBJ1-1	TRBV11-2	CASSRQLRTEAFF	TGTGCCAGCAGCCGACAGTTAAGGACTGAAGCTTTCTTT
.	few	TRBJ1-2	TRBV11-3	CASSLSTASNYGYTF	TGTGCCAGCAGCTTATCTACTGCATCTAACTATGGCTACACCTTC
TRBD2	.	TRBJ2-5	TRBV7-2	CASSPPLGGAETQYF	TGTGCCAGCAGCCCCCCTCTCGGGGGGGCGGAGACCCAGTACTTC
.	.	TRBJ1-6	TRBV4-1	CASSQGPSKGGSPLHF	TGCGCCAGCAGCCAAGGCCCCTCGAAAGGAGGCTCACCCCTCCACTTT
TRBD2	.	TRBJ2-1	TRBV6-4	CASSEVAGDSNEQFF	TGTGCCAGCAGTGAGGTAGCGGGAGACTCAAATGAGCAGTTCTTC
.	.	TRBJ1-5	TRBV27	CASSLPRVVGHQPQHF	TGTGCCAGCAGTTTGCCTCGGGTCGTCGGACACCAGCCCCAGCATTTT
.	.	TRBJ2-5	TRBV10-3	CAISEVNPGTLQETQYF	TGTGCCATCAGTGAGGTGAACCCCGGGACACTACAAGAGACCCAGTACTTC
.	.	TRBJ1-1	TRBV28	CASSRQGTEAFF	TGTGCCAGCAGTCGGCAGGGCACTGAAGCTTTCTTT
.	.	TRBJ2-1	TRBV13	CASSLPQSGFYNEQFF	TGTGCCAGCAGCTTGCCCCAAAGCGGGTTCTACAATGAGCAGTTCTTC
.	.	TRBJ1-6	TRBV5-1	CASSYSLLGAAYNSPLHF	TGCGCCAGCAGCTACTCTCTTTTGGGGGCGGCCTATAATTCACCCCTCCACTTT
.	.	TRBJ1-5	TRBV5-6	CASSLGTGMGGNQPQHF	TGTGCCAGCAGCTTAGGCACAGGGATGGGGGGCAATCAGCCCCAGCATTTT
.	.	TRBJ1-4	TRBV6-5	CASSSSVATNEKLFF	TGTGCCAGCAGTTCGTCGGTTGCAACTAATGAAAAACTGTTTTTT
.	.	TRBJ1-5	TRBV2	CASSDGRVGQPQHF	TGTGCCAGCAGTGATGGGAGGGTCGGGCAGCCCCAGCATTTT
TRBD2	.	TRBJ2-3	TRBV7-2	CASSPGLAGGVDTQYF	TGTGCCAGCAGCCCAGGACTAGCGGGGGGAGTAGATACGCAGTATTTT
.	.	TRBJ1-5	TRBV4-3	CASSQELGGGGTNQPQHF	TGCGCCAGCAGCCAAGAATTAGGAGGGGGGGGTACCAATCAGCCCCAGCATTTT
.	.	TRBJ2-2	TRBV2	CASSARTDNTGELFF	TGTGCCAGCAGTGCGCGGACAGATAACACCGGGGAGCTGTTTTTT
.	.	TRBJ2-2	TRBV28	CASSSPGTGELFF	TGTGCCAGCAGTTCCCCGGGCACCGGGGAGCTGTTTTTT
TRBD1	.	TRBJ1-1	TRBV6-5	CASSSGTALKTEAFF	TGTGCCAGCAGTTCCGGGACAGCCTTGAAGACTGAAGCTTTCTTT